The clone carrying this T cell receptor beta chain came up a few times. Its antigen is still unknown. TCRdb reanalysed the 5' RACE reads using MiXCR and keeps one entry per CDR3 protein. The sample holds around 240,000 distinct CDR3 sequences, about 7% seen once. The data were taken from a study of identical twins. Deletions cut 4 bases from V and 7 bases from J, with 10 bases between. The CDR3 consists of 13 residues. The germline gives CDR1 KGHSY, CDR2 FQNENV. General study findings and limits: For monozygotic twins, models underestimated out-of-frame TCR alpha sharing.

Everyone who gave samples was a healthy Caucasian. These data were likewise used in another study, on yellow fever vaccine responses in identical twins.

The V gene is TRBV16, the J gene TRBJ1-4; possibly TRBD1 for D (5 bases). The sequence derives from a woman under 30 in good health. The sample taken for sequencing was memory (CD45RO+) T cells sorted from blood. CDR3 residues: CASSPQTGEKLFF. The CDR3 nucleotides are TGTGCCAGCAGCCCGCAAACAGGTGAAAAACTGTTTTTT.